Each of the 30 T cell receptor beta chains below was sequenced from the same sample in a study of shared clonotypes between healthy human individuals. Terminally differentiated effector memory CD45RA+ cells were excluded from the naive CD8 cells, which were CD45RO-negative and positively selected for CCR7. Assay used: immunoSEQ multiplex PCR; TCRdb lists only in-frame clones, some missing. The sample consists of approximately 2,200,000 clones, about 93% of them appearing once. Sequenced material: naive CD8+ T cells from PBMCs. The receptors were gathered from a man younger than 35 in good health. Some clones in this sample may be carry-over from other donors' samples.

The chain combines TRBV27 with TRBJ1-1, with D tentatively TRBD1 (5 bases). Trimming shortened V by 0 bases and J by 11 bases, and 10 bases separated the two germline ends. The germline V gene has CDR1 MNHEY and CDR2 SMNVEV (reference sequence). This CDR3 region has 12 residues. The CDR3 DNA sequence: TGTGCCAGCAGTTTATCTGGGGCGGATGCTTTCTTT. Protein sequence: CASSLSGADAFF.

The J gene is TRBJ2-7, the V gene TRBV2; D might be TRBD2 (5 bases). CDR3 length equals 15 residues. V lost 6 bases to trimming and J lost 3 bases, with 18 bases between them. The germline CDR1 and CDR2 sequences are SNHLY and FYNNEI. The DNA of the CDR3 is TGTGCCAGCAGCGCAACCGGGATTAGGTTCTACGAGCAGTACTTC. It encodes CASSATGIRFYEQYF.

The V call is TRBV7-8, the J call TRBJ2-1; 9 nucleotides agree with TRBD1. The length of the CDR3 is 15 residues. V was pared by 1 base and J by 4 bases, with 2 bases of the junction left unmatched. Germline V lookup: CDR1 SGHVS, CDR2 FQNEAQ. The CDR3 DNA reads TGTGCCAGCAGCTTAGGACAGGGGGAATACAATGAGCAGTTCTTC. Protein: CASSLGQGEYNEQFF.

The V and J genes are TRBV19 and TRBJ2-7; 9 positions match TRBD2. CDR1 and CDR2 (germline): LNHDA, SQIVND (reference sequence). The CDR3 length is 13 residues. Trimming took 5 bases from V and 6 from J; bases not matched to a gene: 5. CDR3 protein: CASSVASGIEQYF. CDR3 DNA sequence: TGTGCCAGTAGTGTGGCTAGCGGGATCGAGCAGTACTTC.

Written as DNA, the CDR3 is TGTGCCAGCACGGGCGGCCTATACAATGAGCAGTTCTTC. Encoded protein: CASTGGLYNEQFF. V gene TRBV2 combines with J gene TRBJ2-1; D call uncertain. The CDR3 extends over 13 amino acids. Germline values: CDR1 SNHLY, CDR2 FYNNEI. V shed 7 bases and J shed 4 bases, with 11 bases lying between them.

The chain is built from TRBV27 and TRBJ1-2; weak D call: TRBD1 (5 bases). V lost 3 bases and J 0 bases, leaving 17 bases between the germline ends. This CDR3 contains 17 residues. CDR1 is MNHEY and CDR2 is SMNVEV in the germline V gene (reference sequence). CDR3 DNA: TGTGCCAGCAGTTTCTTTCCCACGACAGATACTAACTATGGCTACACCTTC. This gives the protein CASSFFPTTDTNYGYTF.

This rearrangement joins TRBV4-1 to TRBJ2-1, with 10 bases lining up with TRBD2. Germline V gene sequence: CDR1 MGHRA, CDR2 YSYEKL. The CDR3 is 16 residues long. Losses at the gene ends were 2 bases for V and 7 bases for J; bases not matched to a gene: 8. CDR3 sequence (DNA): TGCGCCAGCAGCCAACCCGTAGCGGGAGGACGAAATGAGCAGTTCTTC. Its protein product is CASSQPVAGGRNEQFF.

This chain connects TRBV21-1 to TRBJ1-1. TRBV21-1 is noted as a pseudogene. The CDR3 consists of 16 residues. Here the CDR3 DNA reads TGTGCCAGCAGTACGATGCTAGACACAATTCGCACTGAAGCTTTCTTT. Its protein is CASSTMLDTIRTEAFF.

V gene TRBV29-1 combines with J gene TRBJ1-1; D ambiguous. The CDR3 covers 14 residues. V gave up 4 bases and J gave up 6 bases, with 18 bases separating them. CDR1 is SQVTM and CDR2 is ANQGSEA in the germline V gene. The CDR3 nucleotides read TGCAGCGTTGTTTCGGGCAGTAATATCGCTGAAGCTTTCTTT. This gives the protein CSVVSGSNIAEAFF.

This sequence joins TRBV4-1 and TRBJ2-5; 8 nucleotides align to TRBD1. The V gene's germline CDR1 is MGHRA and CDR2 YSYEKL. The CDR3 consists of 15 residues. With 5 bases clipped from V and 2 bases from J, the junction kept 7 bases outside the gene matches. The CDR3 nucleotides read TGCGCCAGCAGCTTTAGGACAGGGACTCAAGAGACCCAGTACTTC. Translated: CASSFRTGTQETQYF.

The chain recombines TRBV9 with TRBJ2-3, with D perhaps TRBD1 (6 bases). The CDR3 is 14 residues long. Per germline, CDR1 SGDLS and CDR2 YYNGEE. V was shortened by 3 bases and J by 1 base, with 9 bases between the two germline ends. CDR3 sequence (DNA): TGTGCCAGCAGCGCAGGGGACCGCACAGATACGCAGTATTTT. It yields the protein CASSAGDRTDTQYF.

V usage is TRBV6-1 and J usage is TRBJ1-5; 7 nucleotides align to TRBD1. The trim removed 6 bases at V and 2 bases at J, leaving 7 bases unmatched. CDR1 is MNHNS, CDR2 SASEGT, per germline. The CDR3 sequence is 15 residues long. CDR3 protein: CASRYRGEGNQPQHF. The CDR3, as DNA: TGTGCCAGCAGGTACAGGGGAGAGGGCAATCAGCCCCAGCATTTT.

The chain carries TRBV19 and TRBJ2-7; TRBD2 agrees at 8 bases. This CDR3 is 14 amino acids long. V lost 7 bases, J lost 4 bases, and 9 bases stayed unmatched. Germline-derived CDR1 and CDR2 are LNHDA and SQIVND (reference sequence). The CDR3 sequence is CASMIGTSSYEQYF. CDR3 DNA sequence: TGTGCCAGTATGATAGGGACTAGTTCTTACGAGCAGTACTTC.

Only a few counts were recorded for this clone. The chain is built from TRBV5-6 and TRBJ2-7; D unclear. Trimming took off 0 bases at V and 7 bases at J, with 8 bases between the two ends. CDR1 is SGHDT and CDR2 is YYEEEE in the germline V gene. This CDR3 is built from 12 residues. CDR3 nucleotides: TGTGCCAGCAGCTTGGTCCAGGCAGAGCAGTACTTC. It translates to CASSLVQAEQYF.

The V gene is TRBV19, the J gene TRBJ1-2; the D gene is possibly TRBD1 (5 bases). The V end lost 7 bases, the J end lost 8 bases, and 11 bases lay between the germline ends. The CDR3 totals 11 residues. Germline values: CDR1 LNHDA, CDR2 SQIVND (reference sequence). CDR3 DNA sequence: TGTGCCAGTACTAGGGACGGGGGCTACACCTTC. Its protein is CASTRDGGYTF.

V gene TRBV30 combines with J gene TRBJ2-1; 7 bases align to TRBD2. This CDR3 is 14 amino acids long. V shed 1 base, J shed 5 bases, and the junction held 5 bases outside the gene matches. Germline lookup yields CDR1 GTSNPN and CDR2 SVGIG (reference sequence). CDR3 in DNA: TGTGCCTGGAGTGAAACTAGCGCCAACAATGAGCAGTTCTTC. Translation gives CAWSETSANNEQFF.

The rearrangement joins TRBV6-4 to TRBJ2-7; TRBD2 aligns across 8 bases. Looked up from germline, CDR1 is MRHNA and CDR2 is SNTAGT. V lost 5 bases and J lost 4; bases outside the gene matches: 10. The CDR3 has 15 amino acids. DNA of the CDR3: TGTGCCAGCAGTCCCGGACTAGCAGGATTATACGAGCAGTACTTC. Protein sequence: CASSPGLAGLYEQYF.

V and J are TRBV9 and TRBJ2-3; 10 positions match TRBD2. The CDR3 contains 16 residues. J gave up 5 bases and V 0 bases, and 6 bases lay outside the gene matches. The germline V gene encodes CDR1 SGDLS and CDR2 YYNGEE. This chain's CDR3 is CASSVVSSGREDTQYF. The CDR3 bases are TGTGCCAGCAGCGTAGTGTCTAGCGGGAGAGAAGATACGCAGTATTTT.

The CDR3 protein is CASSTRQARETQYF. The CDR3, as DNA: TGTGCCAGCAGCACACGACAGGCCAGGGAGACCCAGTACTTC. J is TRBJ2-5 and V is TRBV9; maybe TRBD1 (6 bases). The CDR3 extends over 14 amino acids. V lost 4 bases and J lost 5, with 15 bases in between. Germline V CDR1 and CDR2: SGDLS, YYNGEE.

V is TRBV6-1 and J is TRBJ1-5; D is uncertain. Trimming removed 5 bases from V and 1 base from J, with 12 bases in between. Germline V CDR1 and CDR2: MNHNS, SASEGT. This CDR3 region has 15 residues. CDR3 protein: CASSPPRSSNQPQHF. CDR3 nucleotides: TGTGCCAGCAGTCCCCCCCGCAGCAGCAATCAGCCCCAGCATTTT.

V usage is TRBV12-5 and J usage is TRBJ2-3, with unresolved D. CDR1 and CDR2 from the germline V gene are LGHNT and FRNRAP. V lost 1 base and J lost 2, with 7 bases in between. This CDR3 has 14 amino acids. The DNA of the CDR3 is TGTGCTAGTGGTTTGGACGACGCCACAGATACGCAGTATTTT. This encodes CASGLDDATDTQYF.

This rearrangement joins TRBV6-5 to TRBJ2-7; D is perhaps TRBD1 or TRBD2 (5 bases each). V lost 7 bases and J 3 bases, leaving 19 bases between the germline ends. Per the germline V gene, CDR1 is MNHEY and CDR2 is SVGAGI. The CDR3 consists of 15 residues. For the CDR3, the DNA is TGTGCCAGCACCACCCGGGGCTCGGGGCACTACGAGCAGTACTTC. Amino acids: CASTTRGSGHYEQYF.

As regards this clone: This sequence may be a read error, since a much larger clone differs from it by one base. The same CDR3 can be traced to other DNA sequences in this sample. The chain has TRBV28 and TRBJ2-6; D ambiguous. Germline CDR1 reads MDHEN; CDR2 reads SYDVKM. The CDR3 runs 13 residues. V was clipped by 2 bases and J by 2 bases, with 1 base between them. This CDR3 reads CASSLAGANVLTF. The CDR3 DNA is TGTGCCAGCAGTTTAGCTGGGGCCAACGTCCTGACTTTC.

The J gene is TRBJ2-6, the V gene TRBV9; unclear D gene. The V end was cut by 1 base, the J end by 3 bases, with 8 bases between. The germline V gene has CDR1 SGDLS and CDR2 YYNGEE. The CDR3 consists of 15 residues. DNA for the CDR3: TGTGCCAGCAGCGTAAGTAGTGGTGGGGCCAACGTCCTGACTTTC. Translated: CASSVSSGGANVLTF.

The chain couples TRBV4-2 to TRBJ1-2; 7 nucleotides align to TRBD1. The CDR3 extends over 14 amino acids. The V gene end was trimmed by 4 bases and the J gene end by 6 bases; junction bases not matched to a gene: 8. Germline V CDR1 and CDR2: LGHNA, YNFKEQ. This CDR3 is CASSPWDSKDGYTF. The CDR3 bases are TGTGCCAGCAGCCCATGGGACAGCAAGGATGGCTACACCTTC.

This chain connects TRBV28 to TRBJ2-3, with TRBD2 as a possible D gene (5 bases). Germline-derived CDR1 and CDR2 are MDHEN and SYDVKM. The CDR3 length is 16 residues. V lost 5 bases and J lost 2, with 17 bases in between. The CDR3 coding sequence is TGTGCCAGCAGTACCTTGAGCTGGGGAGCCACAGATACGCAGTATTTT. Translated: CASSTLSWGATDTQYF.

J is TRBJ2-1 and V is TRBV14; 14 bases map to TRBD2. J gave up 4 bases and V 5 bases, and 4 bases lay outside the gene matches. The germline gives CDR1 SGHDN, CDR2 FVKESK. CDR3 length: 16 amino acids. As DNA, the CDR3 is TGTGCCAGCAGCTTCCGGACTAGCGGGGGGTACAATGAGCAGTTCTTC. It codes for CASSFRTSGGYNEQFF.

This clone was observed a handful of times. The gene calls are TRBV7-9 and TRBJ1-1; D is unresolved. CDR1 is SEHNR, CDR2 FQNEAQ, per germline (reference sequence). Trimming left V 8 bases short and J 4 bases short, with 8 bases between. This CDR3 is 11 amino acids long. Here the CDR3 reads CASRGITEAFF. The CDR3 DNA sequence: TGTGCCAGCCGAGGGATCACTGAAGCTTTCTTT.

The chain links TRBV27 to TRBJ1-1, with 7 bases aligning to TRBD1. Germline loops: CDR1 MNHEY, CDR2 SMNVEV (reference sequence). Trimming cost V 6 bases and J 3 bases; bases outside gene matches: 10. This CDR3 is built from 15 residues. The CDR3 coding sequence is TGTGCCAGCAGAGTCCCGGGACAGCCTTACACTGAAGCTTTCTTT. This codes for CASRVPGQPYTEAFF.

The chain recombines TRBV2 with TRBJ2-1; weak D call: TRBD2 (6 bases). The CDR3 totals 15 residues. V dropped 10 bases and J dropped 0 bases, with 16 bases sitting between them. Germline V gives CDR1 SNHLY, CDR2 FYNNEI. The CDR3 loop reads CANSPPGSSYNEQFF. The CDR3 nucleotides read TGTGCCAACTCCCCCCCCGGGAGCTCCTACAATGAGCAGTTCTTC.